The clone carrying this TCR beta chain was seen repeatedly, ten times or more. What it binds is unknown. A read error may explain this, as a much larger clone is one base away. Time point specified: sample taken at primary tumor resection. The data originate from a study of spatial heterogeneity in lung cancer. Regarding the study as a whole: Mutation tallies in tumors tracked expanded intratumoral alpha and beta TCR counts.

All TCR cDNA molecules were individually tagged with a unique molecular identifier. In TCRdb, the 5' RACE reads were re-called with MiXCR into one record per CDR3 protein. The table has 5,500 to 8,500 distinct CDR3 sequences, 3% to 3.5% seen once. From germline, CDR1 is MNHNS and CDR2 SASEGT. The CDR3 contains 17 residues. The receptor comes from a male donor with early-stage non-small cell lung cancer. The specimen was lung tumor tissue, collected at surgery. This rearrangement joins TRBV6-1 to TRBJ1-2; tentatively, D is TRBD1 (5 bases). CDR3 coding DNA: TGTGCCAGCAGTGAAGCGTTTGGACACTCCTCTGGCTATGGCTACAACTTC. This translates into CASSEAFGHSSGYGYNF.